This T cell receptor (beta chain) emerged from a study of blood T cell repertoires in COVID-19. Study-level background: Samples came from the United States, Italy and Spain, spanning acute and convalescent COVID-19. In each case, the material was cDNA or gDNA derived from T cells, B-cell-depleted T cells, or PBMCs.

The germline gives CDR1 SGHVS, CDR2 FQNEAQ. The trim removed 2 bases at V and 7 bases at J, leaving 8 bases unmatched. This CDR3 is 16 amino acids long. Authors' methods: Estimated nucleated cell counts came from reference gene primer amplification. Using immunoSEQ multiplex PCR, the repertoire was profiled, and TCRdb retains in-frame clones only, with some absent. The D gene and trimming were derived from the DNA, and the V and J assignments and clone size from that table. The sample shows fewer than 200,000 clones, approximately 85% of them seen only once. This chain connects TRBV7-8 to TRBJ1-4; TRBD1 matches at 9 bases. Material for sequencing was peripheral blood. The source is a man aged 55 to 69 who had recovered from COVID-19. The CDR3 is CASSLRAGQGFEKLFF. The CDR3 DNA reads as TGTGCCAGCAGCTTAAGGGCGGGACAGGGCTTTGAAAAACTGTTTTTT.